This T cell receptor beta chain was observed in a study of shared clonotypes between healthy human individuals (TCRdb year 2020). Background for the entire study: The cohort included three men and a couple of women between 18 and 49 years of age. To increase sequencing depth and limit assay-specific biases, different laboratories used diverse techniques to prepare libraries and sequence TCR repertoires. Between about 0.85 and 8.9 billion PBMCs per donor were obtained by leukapheresis. The study deeply sequenced blood TCR repertoires of five healthy adults to estimate repertoire size and the extent of clonotype sharing between individuals. For each donor, three plates each were used for CD4 naive and CD4 memory, two plates were used for CD8 naive, and one plate was used for CD8 memory.

The donors were healthy, HIV-negative adults who had no recently reported acute infections or vaccinations. Every donor was a Caucasian adult living in Nashville, Tennessee, USA. Magnetic negative selection was used to enrich CD4+ T cells, after which naive cells were positively selected on CD45RA and the negative fraction became the memory subset. Blood was obtained by leukapheresis, after which PBMCs were separated by Ficoll-Histopaque density gradient centrifugation and cryopreserved in liquid nitrogen vapor phase. Analytical flow cytometry was used to check the purity and quantity of each magnetically sorted T cell population. Genomic DNA was isolated from every sorted fraction and measured by UV absorbance on a Nanodrop 2000c. As to this clone: Its antigen is unknown. Base-call qualities are not available, and no considerably larger clone is one nucleotide away.

The CDR3 starts with the cysteine, ends with the phenylalanine, and has 15 residues. Only the CDR3 part of the read is kept: 45 bases, read in frame from the first base. Ends trimmed: V by 4 bases, J by 5 bases; bases unmatched to a gene: 4. As encoded in the germline V gene, CDR1 is ENHRY while CDR2 is SYGVKD. Using the deep immunoSEQ assay, TCR CDR3 regions were amplified from genomic DNA by multiplex PCR. Extracted genomic DNA from each cell subset was distributed evenly across all wells of several immunoSEQ 96-well plates, and each plate was treated as a replicate. For sorted subsets, approximately 190 ng genomic DNA, equal to 30,000 to 35,000 T cell genomes, was loaded into each replicate PCR. The purified libraries were quantified using a Qubit 3.0 fluorometer, sized with a Bioanalyzer 2100, and then quantified again using the KAPA Library Quantification kit. Every immunoSEQ 96-well plate was sequenced on a dedicated single-read 150-cycle Illumina NextSeq 550 flow cell. The authors' analysis ran thus. The immunoSEQ output contained only junctional sequences without quality scores, so filtering could not match that applied to full-length reads. To assign V/J genes and CDR3, sequences were annotated against IMGT germline references using PyIR, a Python wrapper for IgBLAST v1.9. Reads with weak V/J assignments (E-value above 1e-6), missing CDR3, stop codons, out-of-frame junctions, or ambiguous translated residues were removed. V3J clonotypes were defined as sequences sharing an identical inferred V gene, J gene, and CDR3 amino acid sequence. To compute the percentage overlap between repertoires, the number of shared unique clonotypes was divided by the size of the smaller repertoire. RTK rarefaction, the Chao1 estimator, and Recon v2.1 estimates of unobserved clonotypes were used to assess repertoire richness. For all TCRbeta clonotypes obtained by the gDNA method from a few donors, generation probabilities were computed with OLGA. In its TCRdb copy, this immuneACCESS table keeps in-frame sequences only and misses some clones. Where compared with another copy, unresolved V genes explain less than half of these, and the others have no known cause. V and J calls and clone size are copied from that table; D and trimming were computed from the DNA. The sample table lists 1.5 million to 1.9 million clones, 98% of them with a count of one. The ten largest clonotypes hold about 0.45% of the sample.

The paper's findings and limits, for the study overall: Approximately 5% of naive CD4, 3% to 4% of naive CD8, approximately 2% of memory CD4, and approximately 0.4% of memory CD8 clonotypes were shared across a few donors. Pairwise subsampling indicated that sequencing depth was expected to affect the degree of clonotype sharing among donors. Naive subsets generally had larger estimated clonotype richness than memory subsets did. Even with the large sequencing depth, rarefaction of the sorted-subset datasets indicated that sequencing was incomplete. Because the study included a small number of donors, the genetic and exposure-history diversity represented was limited. Only blood was sampled, and tissue TCR repertoires likely differ from those in blood. Compared with non-shared clonotypes, the clonotypes found in all four sorted-subset donors had higher generation probabilities.

Rearrangement joined TRBV10-3 to TRBJ2-1; 11 bases in the junction line up with TRBD2. The sequencing sample was made of naive CD4+ T cells sorted from blood. Explained via the paper, the cell subset or site label denotes: CD45RA+ positively selected. The sequence was collected from a young man in good health. The CDR3 here reads CAISGGTSGNNEQFF. At the DNA level, the sequence is TGTGCCATCAGTGGCGGGACTAGCGGTAACAATGAGCAGTTCTTC.